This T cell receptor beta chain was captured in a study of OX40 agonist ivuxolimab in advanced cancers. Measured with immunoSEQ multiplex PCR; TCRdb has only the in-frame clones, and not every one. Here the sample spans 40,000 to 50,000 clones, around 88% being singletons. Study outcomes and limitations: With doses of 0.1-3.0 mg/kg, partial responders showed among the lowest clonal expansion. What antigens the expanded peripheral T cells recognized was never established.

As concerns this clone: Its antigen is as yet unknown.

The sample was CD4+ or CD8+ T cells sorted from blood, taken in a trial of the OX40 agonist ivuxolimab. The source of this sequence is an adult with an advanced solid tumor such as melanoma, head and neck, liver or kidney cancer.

CDR3 DNA sequence: TGTGCCAGCAGCTTAGCGATAGGGGAGGGTTCCTATAATTCACCCCTCCACTTT. Translation gives CASSLAIGEGSYNSPLHF. The chain recombines TRBV7-2 with TRBJ1-6; possibly TRBD1 for D (5 bases). The CDR3 has 18 amino acids. Germline V gene data show CDR1 as SGHTA and CDR2 as FQGNSA. Between the trimmed V and J ends, which lost 0 bases and 1 base, there was a span of 13 bases.